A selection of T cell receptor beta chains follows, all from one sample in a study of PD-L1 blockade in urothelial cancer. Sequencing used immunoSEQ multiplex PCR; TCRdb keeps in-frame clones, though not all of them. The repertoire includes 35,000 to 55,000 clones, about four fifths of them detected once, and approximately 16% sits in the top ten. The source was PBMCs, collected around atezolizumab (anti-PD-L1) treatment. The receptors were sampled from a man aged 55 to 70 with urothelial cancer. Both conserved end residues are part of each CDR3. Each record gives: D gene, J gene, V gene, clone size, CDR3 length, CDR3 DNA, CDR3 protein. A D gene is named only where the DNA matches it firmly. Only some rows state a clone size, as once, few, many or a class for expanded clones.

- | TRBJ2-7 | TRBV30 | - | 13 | TGTGCCTGGAGTGATCTCGACGGGTTCGAGCAGTACTTC | CAWSDLDGFEQYF
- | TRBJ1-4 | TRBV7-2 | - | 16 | TGTGCCAGCAGCTTAAACGGACCAGGGGCTAATGAAAAACTGTTTTTT | CASSLNGPGANEKLFF
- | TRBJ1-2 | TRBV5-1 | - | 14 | TGCGCCAGCAGCTTGGATGGAGGGAACTATGGCTACACCTTC | CASSLDGGNYGYTF
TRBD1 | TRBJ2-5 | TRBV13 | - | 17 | TGTGCCAGCAGCGGACAGGGTCCGGGCCTATCTAGGGAGACCCAGTACTTC | CASSGQGPGLSRETQYF
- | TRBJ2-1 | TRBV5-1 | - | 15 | TGCGCCAGCAGCCTCCAGGGTCCTCTTTACAATGAGCAGTTCTTC | CASSLQGPLYNEQFF
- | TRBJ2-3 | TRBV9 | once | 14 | TGTGCCAGCAGCCGGACTCCGCGCACAGATACGCAGTATTTT | CASSRTPRTDTQYF
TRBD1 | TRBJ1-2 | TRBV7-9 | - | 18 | TGTGCCAGCAGCGCATACCGGGACAGGGTATTGAAGGACTATGGCTACACCTTC | CASSAYRDRVLKDYGYTF
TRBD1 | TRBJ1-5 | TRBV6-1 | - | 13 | TGTGCCAGCGGCTGGGACAGTAATCAGCCCCAGCATTTT | CASGWDSNQPQHF
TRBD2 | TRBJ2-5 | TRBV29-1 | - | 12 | TGCAGCGCCTTCAGGGAGGGAGAGACCCAGTACTTC | CSAFREGETQYF
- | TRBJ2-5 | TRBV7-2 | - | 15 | TGTGCCAGCAGCTTAGGGCCAGGCTCCCAAGAGACCCAGTACTTC | CASSLGPGSQETQYF
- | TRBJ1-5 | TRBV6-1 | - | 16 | TGTGCCAGCAGTGAAGCGGGGGGGGGCGCGGATCAGCCCCAGCATTTT | CASSEAGGGADQPQHF
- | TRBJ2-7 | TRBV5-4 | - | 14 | TGTGCCAGCAGCTTGGACAGGAGCTCCTACGAGCAGTACTTC | CASSLDRSSYEQYF
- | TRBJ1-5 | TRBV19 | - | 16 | TGTGCCAGTAGTTTCCAGACAGGAACTAGCAATCAGCCCCAGCATTTT | CASSFQTGTSNQPQHF
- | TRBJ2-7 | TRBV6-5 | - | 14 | TGTGCCAGCAGTTCGGCAGGGCACTCCTACGAGCAGTACTTC | CASSSAGHSYEQYF
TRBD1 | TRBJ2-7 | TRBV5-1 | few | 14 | TGCGCCAGCAGCTTCGACAGGGGATTAGACGAGCAGTACTTC | CASSFDRGLDEQYF
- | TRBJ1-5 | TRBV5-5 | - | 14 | TGTGCCAGCAGCTCGCTCCGGGGAGGCCAGCCCCAGCATTTT | CASSSLRGGQPQHF
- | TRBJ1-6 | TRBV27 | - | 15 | TGTGCCAGCAGATTGACAGTGACCTATAATTCACCCCTCCACTTT | CASRLTVTYNSPLHF
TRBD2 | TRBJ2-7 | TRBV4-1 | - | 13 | TGCGCCAGCAGCCGGGGACTAGCCTACGAGCAGTACTTC | CASSRGLAYEQYF
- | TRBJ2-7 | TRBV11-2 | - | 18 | TGTGCCAGCAGCCCGGGCCAGGGGTCCCCTTGGTCGGTCTACGAGCAGTACTTC | CASSPGQGSPWSVYEQYF
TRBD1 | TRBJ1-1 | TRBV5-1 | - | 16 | TGCGCCAGCAGCTTGGGCTTGACAGGGATGAACACTGAAGCTTTCTTT | CASSLGLTGMNTEAFF
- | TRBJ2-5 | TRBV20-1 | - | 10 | TGCAGTGCTCATCAAGAGACCCAGTACTTC | CSAHQETQYF
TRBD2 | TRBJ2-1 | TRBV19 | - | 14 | TGTGCCAGTAGGGGACTAGCGGGCGACAATGAGCAGTTCTTC | CASRGLAGDNEQFF
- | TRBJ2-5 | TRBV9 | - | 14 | TGTGCCAGCAGCGTAGGACAGGACCAAGAGACCCAGTACTTC | CASSVGQDQETQYF
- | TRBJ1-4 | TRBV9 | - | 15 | TGTGCCAGCAGCGTAGGGGGGCCGCGCAATGAAAAACTGTTTTTT | CASSVGGPRNEKLFF
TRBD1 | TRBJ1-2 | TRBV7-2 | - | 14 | TGTGCCAGCAGCTTAGGGGGGGACAGCTATGGCTACACCTTC | CASSLGGDSYGYTF
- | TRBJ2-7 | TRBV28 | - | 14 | TGTGCCAGCAGGGGGCAGGGGAGTAACTACGAGCAGTACTTC | CASRGQGSNYEQYF
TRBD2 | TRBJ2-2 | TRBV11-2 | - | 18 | TGTGCCAGCAGCACACCCGGACTAGCGGGGGGGCGAACCGGGGAGCTGTTTTTT | CASSTPGLAGGRTGELFF
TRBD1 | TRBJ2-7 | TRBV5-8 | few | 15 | TGTGCCAGCACCGAGACCGGGACAGCGAGCTACGAGCAGTACTTC | CASTETGTASYEQYF
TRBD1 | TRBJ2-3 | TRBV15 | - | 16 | TGTGCCACCAGCAGAGATCAGACAGGGACCACAGATACGCAGTATTTT | CATSRDQTGTTDTQYF
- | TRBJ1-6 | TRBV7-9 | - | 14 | TGTGCCAGCAGCTTGTGGAGGAATAATTCACCCCTCCACTTT | CASSLWRNNSPLHF
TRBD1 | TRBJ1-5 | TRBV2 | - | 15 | TGTGCCAGCAGCAGACAGGGTCTGAGCAATCAGCCCCAGCATTTT | CASSRQGLSNQPQHF
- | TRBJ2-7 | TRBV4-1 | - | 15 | TGCGCCAGCAGCCAAGCCGGGGGTAACGCCTACGAGCAGTACTTC | CASSQAGGNAYEQYF
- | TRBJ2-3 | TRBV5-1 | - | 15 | TGCGCCAGCAGCTTGTGGGGCGCCGACACAGATACGCAGTATTTT | CASSLWGADTDTQYF
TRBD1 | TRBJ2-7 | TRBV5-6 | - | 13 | TGTGCCAGCAGCTTACAGGGGGGATACGAGCAGTACTTC | CASSLQGGYEQYF
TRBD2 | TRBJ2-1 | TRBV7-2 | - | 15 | TGTGCCAGCAGGGGGCTAGCGGGGGGGAACAATGAGCAGTTCTTC | CASRGLAGGNNEQFF
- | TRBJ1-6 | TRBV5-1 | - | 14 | TGCGCCAGCAGCTTGGCGGGGAATAATTCACCCCTCCACTTT | CASSLAGNNSPLHF
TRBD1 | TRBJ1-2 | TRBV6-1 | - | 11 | TGTGCCAGCCAGGGACAGGGCAGACAGGCCTTC | CASQGQGRQAF
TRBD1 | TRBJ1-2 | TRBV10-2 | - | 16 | TGCGCCAGCAGTCCCGGACAGGAGATTACTAACTATGGCTACACCTTC | CASSPGQEITNYGYTF
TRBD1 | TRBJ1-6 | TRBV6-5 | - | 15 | TGTGCCAGCAGTTCCTCCGGGACAGGAAATTCACCCCTCCACTTT | CASSSSGTGNSPLHF
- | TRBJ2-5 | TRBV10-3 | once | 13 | TGTGCCATCAGTGAAGGGCTTCGGGGGACCCAGTACTTC | CAISEGLRGTQYF
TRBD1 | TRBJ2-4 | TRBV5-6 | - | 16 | TGTGCCAGCAGCTCCGGGACAGGAGGGATCCAAAACATTCAGTACTTC | CASSSGTGGIQNIQYF
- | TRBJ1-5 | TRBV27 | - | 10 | TGTGCCAGCGGGCCTCAGCCCCAGCATTTT | CASGPQPQHF
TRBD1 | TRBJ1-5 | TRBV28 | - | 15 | TGTGCCAGCAGACCGACAGGGGCCTTCAATCAGCCCCAGCATTTT | CASRPTGAFNQPQHF
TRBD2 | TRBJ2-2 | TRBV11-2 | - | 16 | TGTGCCAGCAGCTTAGTTGCCACTAGCGGGGTCGGGGAGCTGTTTTTT | CASSLVATSGVGELFF
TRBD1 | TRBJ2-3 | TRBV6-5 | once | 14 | TGTGCCAGCCGACAGGGGATCGGCACAGATACGCAGTATTTT | CASRQGIGTDTQYF
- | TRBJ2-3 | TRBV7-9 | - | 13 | TGTGCCACTCGACTATCGGGGGACGATACGCAGTATTTT | CATRLSGDDTQYF
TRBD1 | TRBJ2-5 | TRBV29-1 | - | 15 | TGCAGCGTTGAATTCTCGACAGGGTCTCGAGAGACCCAGTACTTC | CSVEFSTGSRETQYF